This is a list of T cell receptor beta chains from one sample in a study of control samples from healthy donors and cancer patients. TCRdb's copy holds only in-frame clones and misses some; the assay was immunoSEQ multiplex PCR. The repertoire holds tens of thousands of clones, with over 75% as singletons. The sample was blood. Every receptor here comes from a woman in her 50s in good health. CDR3s include the opening cysteine and the closing phenylalanine or tryptophan. Each record gives: CDR3 length, D gene, clone size, J gene, V gene, CDR3 DNA, CDR3 protein. D genes are given only for firm matches. A row's size may be missing; if present it is once, few, many or a size class.

15 | TRBD2 | . | TRBJ2-2 | TRBV19 | TGTGCCAGTAGGTTAGCGGGTCCCTATTCCGGGGAGCTGTTTTTT | CASRLAGPYSGELFF
16 | . | . | TRBJ1-2 | TRBV19 | TGTGCCAGTAGTCCGGGAAGCTCGGGGCCTAACTATGGCTACACCTTC | CASSPGSSGPNYGYTF
14 | . | . | TRBJ1-2 | TRBV6-1 | TGTGCCAGCAGGGAAGGTGGCGGGGCGAGAGGCTACACCTTC | CASREGGGARGYTF
11 | . | . | TRBJ2-3 | TRBV5-1 | TGCGCCAGCAGAGGCGGGGATACGCAGTATTTT | CASRGGDTQYF
15 | . | . | TRBJ2-7 | TRBV4-1 | TGCGCCAGCAGCCACCCCCCGGGACTGAAATACGAGCAGTACTTC | CASSHPPGLKYEQYF
16 | TRBD2 | . | TRBJ2-2 | TRBV9 | TGTGCCAGCAGCGTCAGCGGGAGCGGTTTCGCCGGGGAGCTGTTTTTT | CASSVSGSGFAGELFF
15 | TRBD1 | . | TRBJ1-4 | TRBV2 | TGTGCCAGCGGCGCCGGGACAGCCCAGCGGAGGAGCCATGATTTT | CASGAGTAQRRSHDF
15 | TRBD2 | . | TRBJ2-5 | TRBV11-3 | TGTGCCAGCAGTCACGGACTAGCGGGAGAAGAGACCCAGTACTTC | CASSHGLAGEETQYF
12 | TRBD1 | . | TRBJ1-4 | TRBV6-5 | TGTGCCAGCAGACGGACAGGGTTGGAACTGTTTTTT | CASRRTGLELFF
14 | TRBD2 | . | TRBJ2-1 | TRBV3-1/TRBV3-2 | TGTGCCAGCAGCCTTGACGGGAGGAACAATGAGCAGTTCTTC | CASSLDGRNNEQFF
11 | . | . | TRBJ1-1 | TRBV20-1 | TGCAGTGCTAGGGGGAACACTGAAGCTTTCTTT | CSARGNTEAFF
13 | . | . | TRBJ2-5 | TRBV10-3 | TGTGCCATCAGTGGTTTAGCGGAAGAGACCCAGTACTTC | CAISGLAEETQYF
14 | . | once | TRBJ1-4 | TRBV29-1 | TGCAGCGTGCAGGCTTGGGGGCTTAATGAAAAACTGTTTTTT | CSVQAWGLNEKLFF
15 | TRBD1 | . | TRBJ1-1 | TRBV6-6 | TGTGCCAGCAGATTAGACAGGGGCCTGAGCACTGAAGCTTTCTTT | CASRLDRGLSTEAFF
15 | TRBD1 | . | TRBJ2-7 | TRBV5-5 | TGTGCCAGCGGGGGGACAGGGAGACTTACCTACGAGCAGTACTTC | CASGGTGRLTYEQYF
16 | TRBD2 | . | TRBJ2-7 | TRBV5-1 | TGCGCCAGCAGCTTGGCCGTAGCGGGAGGGCCTGGCGAGCAGTACTTC | CASSLAVAGGPGEQYF
11 | . | . | TRBJ1-6 | TRBV5-1 | TGCGCCAGCGGCTTGGCCTCACCCCTCCACTTT | CASGLASPLHF
12 | . | . | TRBJ1-1 | TRBV6-5 | TGTGCCAGCAGTTACCCTACAGGGGAAGCTTTCTTT | CASSYPTGEAFF
13 | . | . | TRBJ2-1 | TRBV6-6 | TGTGCCAGCAGTTCGGGACTTTACAATGAGCAGTTCTTC | CASSSGLYNEQFF
16 | . | once | TRBJ2-2 | TRBV30 | TGTGCCTGGATCGCGGAGGGGACTCCGAACACCGGGGAGCTGTTTTTT | CAWIAEGTPNTGELFF
12 | . | . | TRBJ1-3 | TRBV28 | TGTGCCTCCCGGACGCCCGGAAACACCATATATTTT | CASRTPGNTIYF
12 | . | . | TRBJ2-5 | TRBV10-3 | TGTGCCATCAGTGAGAACGGGGAGACCCAGTACTTC | CAISENGETQYF
14 | TRBD1 | . | TRBJ1-2 | TRBV19 | TGTGCCAGTGGGAGACAGGGTGAGGACTATGGCTACACCTTC | CASGRQGEDYGYTF
15 | TRBD2 | . | TRBJ2-7 | TRBV11-2 | TGTGCCAGCAGCGCGATTGCTAGCGGGAGTTACGAGCAGTACTTC | CASSAIASGSYEQYF
12 | . | . | TRBJ2-6 | TRBV25-1 | TGTGCCACAGGTTCTGGGGCCAACGTCCTGACTTTC | CATGSGANVLTF
17 | TRBD1 | . | TRBJ1-1 | TRBV10-3 | TGTGCCATCAGTGAGTCATGGGGGACAGGGGAGAACACTGAAGCTTTCTTT | CAISESWGTGENTEAFF
15 | . | . | TRBJ2-1 | TRBV5-1 | TGCGCCAGCAGCCCCGACTCCCGCTCCTACAATGAGCAGTTCTTC | CASSPDSRSYNEQFF
15 | . | . | TRBJ2-7 | TRBV11-2 | TGTGCCAGCAGCTTACTTTCACGGAATTCCTACGAGCAGTACTTC | CASSLLSRNSYEQYF
13 | . | . | TRBJ1-2 | TRBV27 | TGTGCCAGCAGTTATCGCCCCGCAGCTGGCTACACCTTC | CASSYRPAAGYTF
17 | . | . | TRBJ1-2 | TRBV10-2 | TGCGCCAGCAGTGAGTCTCTAGAGGGGGTAGGAAACTATGGCTACACCTTC | CASSESLEGVGNYGYTF
13 | TRBD1 | . | TRBJ1-2 | TRBV10-3 | TGTGCCACCGGGACAGGGGGTGCCTATGGCTACACCTTC | CATGTGGAYGYTF
16 | TRBD2 | . | TRBJ2-7 | TRBV5-4 | TGTGCCAGCAGTACCGGGACTAGCGGCCTCCTCTACGAGCAGTACTTC | CASSTGTSGLLYEQYF
16 | TRBD1 | once | TRBJ1-1 | TRBV24-1 | TGTGCCACCAGTGGATTTGGGGACAGCGGGGGAACTGAAGCTTTCTTT | CATSGFGDSGGTEAFF
16 | . | . | TRBJ2-5 | TRBV28 | TGTGCCAGCAGTTCCCCCGGACCGGGGAAGGAAGAGACCCAGTACTTC | CASSSPGPGKEETQYF
13 | . | . | TRBJ1-2 | TRBV4-1 | TGCGCCAGCAGCCGCGACGATAACTATGGCTACACCTTC | CASSRDDNYGYTF
15 | TRBD2 | . | TRBJ2-1 | TRBV28 | TGTGCCAGCACCACTAGCGGGTTTGCCTACAATGAGCAGTTCTTC | CASTTSGFAYNEQFF
16 | TRBD1 | . | TRBJ2-3 | TRBV7-8 | TGTGCCAGCAGCCCCACCCAGGGGGTGAGCACAGATACGCAGTATTTT | CASSPTQGVSTDTQYF
12 | TRBD2 | once | TRBJ2-3 | TRBV6-6 | TGTGCCAGCAGTTACGAGTCGGGAGGACTGTATTTT | CASSYESGGLYF
17 | TRBD1 | . | TRBJ1-6 | TRBV25-1 | TGTGCCAGCAGTGACACGACAGGGGGCGGCAGGAATTCACCCCTCCACTTT | CASSDTTGGGRNSPLHF
14 | . | . | TRBJ1-6 | TRBV5-6 | TGTGCCAGCAGCTTGGGCAGGGGAAATTCACCCCTCCACTTT | CASSLGRGNSPLHF
15 | TRBD1 | . | TRBJ2-7 | TRBV5-1 | TGCGCCAGCAGCGCGTCCCCAGGGGGATCCTACGAGCAGTACTTC | CASSASPGGSYEQYF
12 | TRBD1 | . | TRBJ1-1 | TRBV7-6 | TGTGCCATCATAGGGGGCGGCACTGAAGCTTTCTTT | CAIIGGGTEAFF
12 | TRBD1 | once | TRBJ1-2 | TRBV28 | TGTGCCAGCACAGGGGGTTACTATGGCTACACCTTC | CASTGGYYGYTF
11 | . | once | TRBJ1-3 | TRBV12-3/TRBV12-4 | TGTGCCAGCAGTAGAGGTAACACCATATATTTT | CASSRGNTIYF
15 | TRBD1 | . | TRBJ2-7 | TRBV5-5 | TGTGCCAGCAGCCTGACAGGGGACAGGTCCTACGAGCAGTACTTC | CASSLTGDRSYEQYF
14 | . | . | TRBJ1-2 | TRBV19 | TGTGCCAGTAGTATAGATGGCAGGGCCTATGGCTACACCTTC | CASSIDGRAYGYTF
20 | . | . | TRBJ2-1 | TRBV9 | TGTGCCAGCAGCGCCCTACAGGGGGGGGTGTCGGGAGGGCCGGGGAATGAGCAGTTCTTC | CASSALQGGVSGGPGNEQFF
16 | . | . | TRBJ2-6 | TRBV28 | TGTGCCAGCAGTTATCCGACGGAGCCTGGGGCCAACGTCCTGACTTTC | CASSYPTEPGANVLTF
14 | . | . | TRBJ2-2 | TRBV2 | TGTGCCACTCGGGCGGATGCGAACACCGGGGAGCTGTTTTTT | CATRADANTGELFF
15 | . | once | TRBJ2-2 | TRBV6-4 | TGTGCCAGCAGCGCCGTAGCAGGGAACACCGGGGAGCTGTTTTTT | CASSAVAGNTGELFF
13 | . | . | TRBJ2-7 | TRBV6-5 | TGTGCCAGCACCCGGGGCATCTCCTACGAGCAGTACTTC | CASTRGISYEQYF
17 | . | once | TRBJ2-3 | TRBV29-1 | TGCAGCGTTGAAGAGGGAGGTGGGAAGGGTTTGACAGATACGCAGTATTTT | CSVEEGGGKGLTDTQYF
14 | . | . | TRBJ2-3 | TRBV7-9 | TGTGCCAGCAGCTCCACGCTAGGACCCAATACGCAGTATTTT | CASSSTLGPNTQYF
13 | TRBD1 | few | TRBJ2-4 | TRBV29-1 | TGCAGCGTTGAGGGACAGGGATTGGGCATTCAGTACTTC | CSVEGQGLGIQYF
12 | . | . | TRBJ2-3 | TRBV9 | TGTGCCAGCAGCGCAAGCACAGATACGCAGTATTTT | CASSASTDTQYF
15 | . | . | TRBJ2-3 | TRBV3-1/TRBV3-2 | TGTGCCAGCAGCCAGACCTGGGACCTAAAGGGTACGCAGTATTTT | CASSQTWDLKGTQYF
16 | TRBD1 | . | TRBJ1-5 | TRBV19 | TGTGCCAGTAGTCGGACAGGGGGTTTAAGCAATCAGCCCCAGCATTTT | CASSRTGGLSNQPQHF
18 | TRBD1 | . | TRBJ1-5 | TRBV2 | TGTGCCAGCAGTGAAGGACAGGGGAACCCGTATAGCAATCAGCCCCAGCATTTT | CASSEGQGNPYSNQPQHF
16 | . | . | TRBJ2-7 | TRBV25-1 | TGTGCCAGCAGTGAATCCTCGGGACGGCGGAGCTACGAGCAGTACTTC | CASSESSGRRSYEQYF